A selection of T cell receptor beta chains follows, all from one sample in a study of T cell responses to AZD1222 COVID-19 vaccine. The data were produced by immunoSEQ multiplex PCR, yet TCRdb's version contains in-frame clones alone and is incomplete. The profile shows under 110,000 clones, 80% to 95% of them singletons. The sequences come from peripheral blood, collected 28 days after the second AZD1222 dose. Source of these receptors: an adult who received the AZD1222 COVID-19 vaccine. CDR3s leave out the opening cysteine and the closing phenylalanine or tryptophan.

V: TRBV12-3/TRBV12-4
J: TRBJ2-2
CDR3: ASSFLVAGELF

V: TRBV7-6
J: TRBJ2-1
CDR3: ASSTSGGPYNEQF

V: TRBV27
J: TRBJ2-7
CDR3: ASMGTPPYEQY

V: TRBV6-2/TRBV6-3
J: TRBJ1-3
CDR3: ASSRDRGPGNTIY

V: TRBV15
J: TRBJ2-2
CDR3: ATSRDLEKLNTGELF

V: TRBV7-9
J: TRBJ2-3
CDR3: ASSPQGQADKETQY

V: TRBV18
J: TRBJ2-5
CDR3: ASSPLRLAGDETQY

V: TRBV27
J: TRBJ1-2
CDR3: ASSFRGNSNYGYT

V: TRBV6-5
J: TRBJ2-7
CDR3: ASNGPPYEQY

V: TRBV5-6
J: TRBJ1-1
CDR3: ASSSYGTEAF

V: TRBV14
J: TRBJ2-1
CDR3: ASSQLTGTGTYNEQF

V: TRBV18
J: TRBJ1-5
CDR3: ASSLEGQYSNQPQH

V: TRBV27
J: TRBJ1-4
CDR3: ASSPGTVHTNEKLF

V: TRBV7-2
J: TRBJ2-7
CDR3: ASSRQSGTFYEQY

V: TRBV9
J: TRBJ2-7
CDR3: ASSPAGTSYEQY

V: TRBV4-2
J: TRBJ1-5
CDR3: ASSRGARNQPQH

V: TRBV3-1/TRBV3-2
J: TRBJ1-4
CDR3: ASSQGFGEKLF

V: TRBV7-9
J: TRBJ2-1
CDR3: ASQGDGSSYNEQF

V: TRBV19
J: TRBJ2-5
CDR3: ASSIASTPGFETQY

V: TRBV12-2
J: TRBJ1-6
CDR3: ASRLVGRSSYNSPLH

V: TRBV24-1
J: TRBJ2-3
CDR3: ATSSAGGIGDTQY

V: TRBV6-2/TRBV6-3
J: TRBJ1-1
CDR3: ASSHNGGNTEAF

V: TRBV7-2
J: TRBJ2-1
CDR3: ASSLWGGGSYNEQF

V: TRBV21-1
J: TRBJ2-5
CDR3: ASNKNRWETQY

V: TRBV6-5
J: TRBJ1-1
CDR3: ASSYTIRKNTEAF

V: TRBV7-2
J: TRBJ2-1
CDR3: ASSLSSLGEQF

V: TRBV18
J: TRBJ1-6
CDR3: ASSPREDNSPLH

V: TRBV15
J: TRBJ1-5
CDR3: ATSRDPGAGQPQH

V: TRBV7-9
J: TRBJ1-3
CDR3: ASSSHPGGVFSGNTIY

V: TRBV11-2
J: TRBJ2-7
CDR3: ASSLDLGRTYEQY

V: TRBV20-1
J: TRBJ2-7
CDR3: SASWNMRTGVNEQY

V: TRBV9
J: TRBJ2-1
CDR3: ASSVDPSSGVSSYNEQF

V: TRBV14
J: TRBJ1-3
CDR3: ASSQASGNTIY

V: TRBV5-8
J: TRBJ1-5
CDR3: ASSTDRVQPQH

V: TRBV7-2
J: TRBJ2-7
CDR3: ASSLEVAGGPPSYEQY

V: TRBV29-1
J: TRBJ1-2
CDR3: SVPLGTGLGGYT

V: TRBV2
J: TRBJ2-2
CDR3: ASSGRQGYTGELF

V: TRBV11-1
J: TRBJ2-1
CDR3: ASSITSGGQF

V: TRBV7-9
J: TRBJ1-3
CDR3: ASSLTELSGNTIY

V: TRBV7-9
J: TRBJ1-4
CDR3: ASSYGRSPEKLF

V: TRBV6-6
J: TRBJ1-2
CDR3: ASSYSQIPNYGYT

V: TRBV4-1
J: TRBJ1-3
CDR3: ASSLTHIRQAYSGNTIY

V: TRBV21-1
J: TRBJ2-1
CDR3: ASSKGQGDYNEQF

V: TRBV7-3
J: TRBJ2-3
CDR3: ASSLNPRASGYTDTQY

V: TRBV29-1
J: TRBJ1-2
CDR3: SVVRAVYGYT

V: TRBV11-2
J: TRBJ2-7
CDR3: ASSVTGTGHYEQY

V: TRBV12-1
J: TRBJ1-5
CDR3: ASTHLRGGSVQPQH

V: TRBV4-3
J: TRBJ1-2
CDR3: ASSQEAGTFNYGYT

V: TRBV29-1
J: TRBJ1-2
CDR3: SVETFYGYT

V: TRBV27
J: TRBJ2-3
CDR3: ASSFRQEQY

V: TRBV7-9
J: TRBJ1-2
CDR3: ASSPDTLNYDYT

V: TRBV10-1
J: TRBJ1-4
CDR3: ASSDFGPIRPEKLF

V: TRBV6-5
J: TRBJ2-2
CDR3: ASSYSAKVRRGELF

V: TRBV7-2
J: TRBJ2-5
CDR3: ASSPERAQETQY

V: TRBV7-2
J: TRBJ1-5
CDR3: ASSQTGQPNQPQH

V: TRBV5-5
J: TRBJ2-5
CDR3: ASSLGAGTQETQY

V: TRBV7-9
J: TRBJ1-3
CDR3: ASSPRTGGNTIY

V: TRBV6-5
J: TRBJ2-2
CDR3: ASRPVGNTGELF

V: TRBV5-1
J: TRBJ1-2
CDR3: ASSDPGGAVNGYT